Below are 32 T cell receptor beta chains sequenced from a single sample in a study of blood T cell repertoires in COVID-19. Produced via immunoSEQ multiplex PCR; TCRdb's table is partial and in-frame only. The sample lists 60,000 to 85,000 clones; roughly three quarters were seen once. The sequenced sample was peripheral blood. These TCRs come from a woman aged 55 to 70 with acute or convalescent COVID-19.

V usage is TRBV5-1 and J usage is TRBJ1-3, with 11 bases identical to TRBD1. Germline trimming cut 4 bases from V and 0 bases from J; bases unmatched to any gene: 3. This CDR3 contains 16 residues. Per germline, CDR1 SGHRS and CDR2 YFSETQ. CDR3 residues: CASSPGQGDSGNTIYF. CDR3 nucleotide sequence: TGCGCCAGCAGCCCGGGACAGGGGGACTCTGGAAACACCATATATTTT.

Regarding this clone: Other DNA sequences of this sample code for an identical CDR3. This chain joins TRBV4-1 and TRBJ2-7; D unresolved. In germline, CDR1 is MGHRA, CDR2 YSYEKL. V was trimmed by 1 base and J by 2 bases, leaving 9 bases between them. The CDR3 covers 14 residues. CDR3 nucleotide sequence: TGCGCCAGCAGCCAAGGATTGGGCGCCTACGAGCAGTACTTC. Translating gives CASSQGLGAYEQYF.

The V gene is TRBV18, the J gene TRBJ1-2; D is undetermined. The CDR3 extends over 13 amino acids. V shed 2 bases and J shed 6 bases, with 10 bases lying between them. Per germline, CDR1 KGHSH and CDR2 LQKENI. Written as DNA, the CDR3 is TGTGCCAGCTCACCAAACGGGAATGATGGCTACACCTTC. Its protein is CASSPNGNDGYTF. The whole variable domain, filled in from reference TRBV18 and TRBJ1-2, reads NAGVMQNPRHLVRRRGQEARLRCSPMKGHSHVYWYRQLPEEGLKFMVYLQKENIIDESGMPKERFSAEFPKEGPSILRIQQVVRGDSAAYFCASSPNGNDGYTFGSGTRLTVV.

This sequence joins TRBV5-4 and TRBJ2-2; TRBD2 agrees at 10 bases. This CDR3 contains 15 residues. Unmatched junction bases numbered 2, after V lost 2 bases and J lost 4 bases. CDR1 and CDR2 from the germline V gene are SGHNT and YYREEE (reference sequence). The CDR3 DNA sequence: TGTGCCAGCAGCTTACTAGCGGGGTCCACCGGGGAGCTGTTTTTT. Encoded protein: CASSLLAGSTGELFF.

This chain connects TRBV9 to TRBJ2-4; TRBD1 is a possible D gene (5 bases). Germline V gives CDR1 SGDLS, CDR2 YYNGEE. The V gene lost 2 bases and the J gene lost 8 bases, with 14 bases spanning the gap. There are 14 residues in the CDR3. CDR3 bases: TGTGCCAGCAGCGTTAACCCGAAAGGGGACATTCAGTACTTC. This codes for CASSVNPKGDIQYF.

The genes are TRBV30 and TRBJ1-5, with D possibly TRBD1 on 5 matching bases. The germline CDR1 and CDR2 sequences are GTSNPN and SVGIG (reference sequence). Trimming took 0 bases from V and 5 from J, leaving 8 bases between them. The CDR3 has 13 amino acids. CDR3 sequence reads: CAWSVQDDQPQHF. CDR3 DNA sequence: TGTGCCTGGAGTGTACAGGACGATCAGCCCCAGCATTTT. The whole variable domain, remainder taken from reference TRBV30 and TRBJ1-5, is SQTIHQWPATLVQPVGSPLSLECTVEGTSNPNLYWYRQAAGRGLQLLFYSVGIGQISSEVPQNLSASRPQDRQFILSSKKLLLSDSGFYLCAWSVQDDQPQHFGDGTRLSIL.

This chain connects TRBV13 to TRBJ1-1, with TRBD1 as a possible D gene (5 bases). This CDR3 comprises 15 residues. Per the germline V gene, CDR1 is PRHDT and CDR2 is FYEKMQ (reference sequence). V lost 0 bases and J lost 7, with 15 bases in between. CDR3 nucleotide sequence: TGTGCCAGCAGCTTAGGGCAGGGAAAGGACGGTGAAGCTTTCTTT. Translating it yields CASSLGQGKDGEAFF.

This chain joins TRBV11-2 and TRBJ2-7; 7 bases align to TRBD1. The CDR3 totals 15 residues. J was trimmed by 3 bases and V by 5 bases; bases with no gene match: 10. CDR1 is SGHAT, CDR2 FQNNGV, per germline. This CDR3 reads CASSPLTRGSYEQYF. The CDR3 coding sequence is TGTGCCAGCAGCCCATTAACCAGGGGGAGCTACGAGCAGTACTTC.

This chain's CDR3 is CASSLADRGSYEQYF. The CDR3 DNA sequence: TGTGCCAGCAGCTTGGCCGACAGGGGTTCCTACGAGCAGTACTTC. This chain joins TRBV5-5 and TRBJ2-7, with 8 bases that match TRBD1. V was clipped by 0 bases and J by 1 base; unmatched bases: 3. This CDR3 is 15 amino acids long. Germline CDR1 and CDR2: SGHKS and YYEKEE (reference sequence).

The chain has TRBV6-5 and TRBJ1-1; D call uncertain. The CDR3 has 12 residues. V lost 6 bases, J lost 7 bases, and 12 bases lay in between. CDR1 is MNHEY and CDR2 is SVGAGI in the germline V gene. The DNA for the CDR3 is TGTGCCAGCAGGTTAGGCAGGTATGAAGCTTTCTTT. The encoded protein is CASRLGRYEAFF.

The chain carries TRBV27 and TRBJ2-7; unclear D gene. The germline gives CDR1 MNHEY, CDR2 SMNVEV (reference sequence). V lost 2 bases, J lost 2 bases, and 10 bases lay in between. The CDR3 runs 14 residues. The CDR3 reads CASSLTPGTYEQYF. The CDR3 region has the DNA TGTGCCAGCAGTTTAACCCCGGGTACCTACGAGCAGTACTTC.

As concerns this clone: Its ends do not fully match the called genes, so a read error is possible. The chain couples TRBV6-5 to TRBJ1-1; TRBD1 matches 8 bases. CDR1 is MNHEY and CDR2 is SVGAGI in the germline V gene. The CDR3 is 11 residues long. The CDR3 reads CFTGGLAEAFF. The CDR3 region has the DNA TGCTTTACAGGGGGGTTAGCTGAAGCTTTCTTT.

V and J are TRBV3-1 (or the pseudogene TRBV3-2) and TRBJ2-3; TRBD2 matches at 9 bases. Germline V gene data show CDR1 as LGHDT and CDR2 as YNNKEL (reference sequence). The junction had 3 bases not matched to a gene; V was cut back by 5 bases and J by 3 bases. The CDR3 runs to 14 residues. The chain's CDR3 is CASSDAGGTDTQYF. The CDR3 DNA reads TGTGCCAGCAGCGATGCGGGGGGGACAGATACGCAGTATTTT.

This clone was counted a few times. This chain connects TRBV2 to TRBJ1-6; 8 bases match TRBD1. V trimming: 4 bases; J trimming: 7 bases; junction bases outside the gene matches: 0. This CDR3 has 13 amino acids. The germline CDR1 and CDR2 sequences are SNHLY and FYNNEI. CDR3 sequence reads: CASSGTGNSPLHF. Written as DNA, the CDR3 is TGTGCCAGCAGTGGGACAGGGAATTCACCCCTCCACTTT.

CDR3 DNA sequence: TGTGCCAGCCCCCTCGTAGCGAGAAACTATTCTTACGAGCAGTACTTC. The encoded protein is CASPLVARNYSYEQYF. This rearrangement joins TRBV5-7 to TRBJ2-7, with D possibly TRBD2 on 5 matching bases. TRBV5-7 is identified as an open reading frame with a role that is uncertain. This CDR3 has 16 residues. Between the trimmed V and J ends, which lost 7 bases and 4 bases, there was a span of 24 bases.

The J gene is TRBJ1-2, the V gene TRBV28; no firm D call. The CDR3 is 13 residues long. Germline assignment: CDR1 MDHEN and CDR2 SYDVKM. The ends were cut back, 8 bases at V and 1 base at J, with 11 bases in the middle. CDR3 region: CASSLEGNYGYTF. Written as DNA, the CDR3 is TGTGCCAGCTCCCTCGAGGGTAACTATGGCTACACCTTC.

The gene calls are TRBV19 and TRBJ1-3; D is uncertain. CDR1 and CDR2 from the germline V gene are LNHDA and SQIVND (reference sequence). The ends were cut back, 4 bases at V and 2 bases at J, with 9 bases in the middle. The CDR3 runs 14 residues. CDR3 sequence: CASSTTDAGNTIYF. The CDR3 DNA reads as TGTGCCAGTAGTACAACAGACGCTGGAAACACCATATATTTT.

J is TRBJ2-1 and V is TRBV15; 8 positions match TRBD2. The V gene's germline CDR1 is LNHNV and CDR2 YYDKDF (reference sequence). The CDR3 spans 17 residues. With V trimmed by 0 bases and J by 5 bases, 9 bases remained unmatched. This chain's CDR3 is CATSRDFAGGHNNEQFF. The CDR3 nucleotides are TGTGCCACCAGCAGAGATTTTGCGGGGGGCCACAACAATGAGCAGTTCTTC.

The chain is built from TRBV3-1 (or the pseudogene TRBV3-2) and TRBJ2-7; weak D call: TRBD2 (6 bases). In germline, CDR1 is LGHDT, CDR2 YNNKEL (reference sequence). This CDR3 comprises 13 residues. V was clipped by 7 bases and J by 7 bases, with 17 bases between them. The CDR3 sequence: CASTHLGAGEQYF. DNA of the CDR3: TGTGCCAGCACCCACTTAGGGGCGGGGGAGCAGTACTTC.

The chain is built from TRBV4-2 and TRBJ2-1, with 8 nucleotides matching TRBD1. This CDR3 is 16 amino acids long. In germline, CDR1 is LGHNA, CDR2 YNFKEQ. The trim removed 2 bases at V and 1 base at J, leaving 4 bases unmatched. CDR3 nucleotide sequence: TGTGCCAGCAGCCAACAGGGGGCTGCGTCCTACAATGAGCAGTTCTTC. It is translated as CASSQQGAASYNEQFF.

The chain joins TRBV6-5 to TRBJ1-1; D is unresolved. Germline CDR1 is MNHEY and CDR2 is SVGAGI. The CDR3 covers 14 residues. V lost 6 bases and J 1 base, leaving 12 bases between the germline ends. The CDR3 DNA reads TGTGCCAGCAGCTATACCGCCTCGAACACTGAAGCTTTCTTT. This sequence encodes CASSYTASNTEAFF.

This clone was seen just once. The genes are TRBV19 and TRBJ1-6, with TRBD1 matching over 9 bases. Germline CDR1 and CDR2: LNHDA and SQIVND (reference sequence). This CDR3 comprises 15 residues. V trimming: 5 bases; J trimming: 4 bases; junction bases outside the gene matches: 3. CDR3 bases: TGTGCCAGTAGTTTCGGACAGGGGTATAATTCACCCCTCCACTTT. Translating it yields CASSFGQGYNSPLHF.

The rearrangement uses TRBV7-9 and TRBJ2-1, with unresolved D. Per germline, CDR1 SEHNR and CDR2 FQNEAQ (reference sequence). Trimming pared 2 bases from V and 5 bases from J, leaving 13 bases between. The CDR3 totals 15 residues. The CDR3 region has the DNA TGTGCCAGCAGCTTATTCGTCAGGATACACAATGAGCAGTTCTTC. It encodes CASSLFVRIHNEQFF.

This chain joins TRBV6-2 or TRBV6-3 and TRBJ2-7; tentatively, D is TRBD1 (5 bases). With 2 bases removed from V and 8 bases from J, the gap between germline ends came to 13 bases. Germline assignment: CDR1 MNHEY and CDR2 SVGEGT. This CDR3 has 13 amino acids. The CDR3, as DNA: TGTGCCAGCAGTTACACCCCCAGGGAAAAGCAGTACTTC. Amino acid sequence: CASSYTPREKQYF.

This clone was found a few times. V is TRBV20-1 and J is TRBJ2-1, with 11 bases identical to TRBD2. This CDR3 is 15 amino acids long. CDR1 is DFQATT and CDR2 is SNEGSKA in the germline V gene (reference sequence). Germline trimming cut 3 bases from V and 8 bases from J; bases unmatched to any gene: 9. The CDR3 region has the DNA TGCAGTGCTAGTGGGTCGCTAGCGGGGGGCGATGAGCAGTTCTTC. Protein sequence: CSASGSLAGGDEQFF.

The J gene is TRBJ2-2, the V gene TRBV18; a possible D gene is TRBD1 (6 bases). This CDR3 has 12 residues. Germline assignment: CDR1 KGHSH and CDR2 LQKENI. The V gene lost 6 bases and the J gene lost 5 bases, with 7 bases spanning the gap. The CDR3 bases are TGTGCCAGCTCTGGGACAACCGGGGAGCTGTTTTTT. Its protein is CASSGTTGELFF.

The sample holds one count of this clone. The V call is TRBV6-1, the J call TRBJ1-3; D gene unclear. CDR3 size: 15 residues. CDR1 is MNHNS and CDR2 is SASEGT in the germline V gene. Trimming cost V 1 base and J 11 bases, with 18 bases left between them. CDR3 amino acids: CASSEEFGLPVPIYF. CDR3 in DNA: TGTGCCAGCAGTGAAGAGTTTGGACTCCCAGTTCCCATATATTTT.

Only one count was recorded for this clone. This chain joins TRBV19 and TRBJ2-1; D is undetermined. V lost 6 bases and J lost 1, with 7 bases in between. Germline CDR1 is LNHDA and CDR2 is SQIVND (reference sequence). This CDR3 is 13 amino acids long. The DNA of the CDR3 is TGTGCCAGTAGACTTCCTTCCTACAATGAGCAGTTCTTC. Residues: CASRLPSYNEQFF.

In regard to this clone: This sample includes further DNA sequences coding for the same CDR3. The rearrangement links TRBV13 to TRBJ2-7, with D possibly TRBD2 on 7 matching bases. Germline CDR1 is PRHDT and CDR2 is FYEKMQ (reference sequence). The CDR3 contains 16 residues. The V gene lost 4 bases and the J gene lost 2 bases, with 18 bases spanning the gap. The CDR3 is CASSSRGGENPYEQYF. In nucleotides, the CDR3 is TGTGCCAGCAGCTCGAGGGGGGGGGAGAATCCCTACGAGCAGTACTTC. Full variable domain (remainder filled in from reference TRBV13 and TRBJ2-7): AAGVIQSPRHLIKEKRETATLKCYPIPRHDTVYWYQQGPGQDPQFLISFYEKMQSDKGSIPDRFSAQQFSDYHSELNMSSLELGDSALYFCASSSRGGENPYEQYFGPGTRLTVT.

The V gene is TRBV6-6, the J gene TRBJ1-1, with D hard to call. V lost 8 bases and J lost 6, with 13 bases in between. This CDR3 comprises 12 residues. Germline V gene data show CDR1 as MNHNY and CDR2 as SVGAGI (reference sequence). CDR3 in DNA: TGTGCCAGCCTCGGAAGCGCGTCTGAAGCTTTCTTT. It translates to CASLGSASEAFF.

This clone showed up just once. The CDR3 nucleotides read TGCGCCAGCAGCCAAGTAGGACAGGGCTACGAGCAGTACTTC. Translation gives CASSQVGQGYEQYF. This rearrangement joins TRBV4-1 to TRBJ2-7, with 8 nucleotides matching TRBD1. The CDR3 length is 14 residues. The V gene end was trimmed by 1 base and the J gene end by 3 bases; junction bases not matched to a gene: 2. Per germline, CDR1 MGHRA and CDR2 YSYEKL.

The chain has TRBV10-3 and TRBJ2-5; D not certain. This CDR3 region has 14 residues. V lost 4 bases to trimming and J lost 5 bases, with 14 bases between them. CDR1 ENHRY and CDR2 SYGVKD come from the germline V gene. The CDR3 is CAISVSTGGETQYF. The CDR3 nucleotides are TGTGCCATCAGTGTTAGTACGGGTGGGGAGACCCAGTACTTC.